This is a list of T cell receptor beta chains from one sample in a study of blood T cell repertoires in COVID-19. TCRdb's table, derived via immunoSEQ multiplex PCR, lists solely in-frame clones and lacks some. The sample has 200,000 to 250,000 clones; 85% are singletons. The sample was peripheral blood. These receptors all stem from a woman in her sixties or seventies with COVID-19, enrolled during active disease. CDR3s include the opening cysteine and the closing phenylalanine or tryptophan. Each record gives: V gene, J gene, clone size, D gene, CDR3 protein, CDR3 DNA. D genes are given only for firm matches. Where a row states a size, it is once, few, many or the class of an expanded clone; other rows omit it.

>TRBV18|TRBJ1-4|-|-
CASSNDSGEKLFF
TGTGCCAGCTCGAACGACAGTGGTGAAAAACTGTTTTTT
>TRBV5-1|TRBJ1-1|-|-
CASSLRTYDTEAFF
TGCGCCAGCAGCTTGAGAACCTATGACACTGAAGCTTTCTTT
>TRBV14|TRBJ2-1|-|TRBD2
CASSPTLTSGRNEQFF
TGTGCCAGCAGCCCCACTCTCACTAGCGGGAGGAATGAGCAGTTCTTC
>TRBV27|TRBJ1-2|-|TRBD1
CASRLRGRLDYGYTF
TGTGCCAGCAGACTCAGGGGGCGCTTAGACTATGGCTACACCTTC
>TRBV18|TRBJ1-5|-|-
CASSPGTSSNQPQHF
TGTGCCAGCTCACCAGGGACATCCAGCAATCAGCCCCAGCATTTT
>TRBV4-1|TRBJ2-7|-|-
CASSQPGVYEQYF
TGCGCCAGCAGCCAGCCAGGGGTATACGAGCAGTACTTC
>TRBV4-3|TRBJ2-2|-|-
CASSQVAGANTGELFF
TGCGCCAGCAGCCAAGTGGCAGGGGCGAACACCGGGGAGCTGTTTTTT
>TRBV19|TRBJ1-1|-|-
CASRNGGINTEAFF
TGTGCCAGTAGGAACGGAGGGATCAACACTGAAGCTTTCTTT
>TRBV9|TRBJ2-7|-|-
CASSVDSRGGEQYF
TGTGCCAGCAGCGTAGATAGCCGGGGTGGGGAGCAGTACTTC
>TRBV5-1|TRBJ1-1|-|TRBD1
CASTSPTGGAGTEAFF
TGCGCCAGCACTTCCCCGACAGGGGGCGCCGGCACTGAAGCTTTCTTT
>TRBV7-9|TRBJ1-1|-|TRBD1
CASSFVVGQAMTEAFF
TGTGCCAGCAGCTTCGTAGTGGGACAGGCAATGACTGAAGCTTTCTTT
>TRBV6-2/TRBV6-3|TRBJ1-2|-|-
CASSVDRANYGYTF
TGTGCCAGCAGTGTGGACAGAGCTAACTATGGCTACACCTTC
>TRBV2|TRBJ2-3|-|TRBD1
CASRKQGAGADTQYF
TGTGCCAGCAGGAAACAGGGGGCCGGGGCAGATACGCAGTATTTT
>TRBV15|TRBJ1-1|once|TRBD1
CATTGTGGRSGTEAFF
TGTGCCACCACCGGGACAGGGGGCCGGAGTGGGACTGAAGCTTTCTTT
>TRBV5-1|TRBJ2-3|once|-
CASSLPWDTQSTDTQYF
TGCGCCAGCAGCCTGCCATGGGACACCCAAAGCACAGATACGCAGTATTTT
>TRBV7-2|TRBJ2-5|-|-
CASRLTGGETQYF
TGTGCCAGCAGGCTTACCGGGGGAGAGACCCAGTACTTC
>TRBV30|TRBJ2-1|-|-
CAWSVAGLDNEQFF
TGTGCCTGGAGTGTTGCGGGGCTAGACAATGAGCAGTTCTTC
>TRBV15|TRBJ1-2|-|TRBD1
CATSRAQGARGYTF
TGTGCCACCAGCAGAGCACAGGGGGCGCGGGGCTACACCTTC
>TRBV20-1|TRBJ2-7|-|TRBD1
CSASVPQGTGEQYF
TGCAGTGCTAGTGTTCCACAGGGGACCGGCGAGCAGTACTTC
>TRBV19|TRBJ1-4|-|TRBD1
CASSIGQGGEKLFF
TGTGCCAGTAGTATCGGACAGGGGGGCGAAAAACTGTTTTTT
>TRBV5-4|TRBJ2-1|-|-
CASSKLQGWDEQFF
TGTGCCAGCAGCAAATTGCAGGGGTGGGATGAGCAGTTCTTC
>TRBV6-5|TRBJ1-2|-|-
CASSPDLTDYGYTF
TGTGCCAGCAGCCCAGACCTGACAGACTATGGCTACACCTTC
>TRBV6-5|TRBJ1-2|-|-
CASKADSNYGYTF
TGTGCCAGCAAGGCCGACAGTAACTATGGCTACACCTTC
>TRBV29-1|TRBJ1-1|-|TRBD1
CSVTNPGQGETEAFF
TGCAGCGTTACAAACCCGGGACAGGGTGAAACTGAAGCTTTCTTT
>TRBV30|TRBJ1-1|-|-
CAWGRVNTEAFF
TGTGCCTGGGGCCGGGTGAACACTGAAGCTTTCTTT
>TRBV7-3|TRBJ2-2|-|-
CASSLTQTGELFF
TGTGCCAGCAGCTTAACCCAGACCGGGGAGCTGTTTTTT
>TRBV19|TRBJ2-7|-|TRBD1
CASGTGTYEQYF
TGTGCCAGTGGGACAGGGACCTACGAGCAGTACTTC
>TRBV29-1|TRBJ2-7|once|-
CSVAYGADSSYEQYF
TGCAGCGTTGCTTACGGGGCGGACAGCAGCTACGAGCAGTACTTC
>TRBV4-3|TRBJ1-2|once|-
CASSQQGIDGYTF
TGCGCCAGCAGCCAACAGGGGATAGATGGCTACACCTTC
>TRBV5-6|TRBJ2-7|-|TRBD1
CASSSGQGDIHEQYF
TGTGCCAGCAGCTCTGGACAGGGGGATATCCACGAGCAGTACTTC
>TRBV9|TRBJ2-5|-|TRBD2
CASSAPGLGAETQYF
TGTGCCAGCAGCGCCCCGGGACTAGGGGCCGAGACCCAGTACTTC
>TRBV10-1|TRBJ2-1|-|TRBD2
CASSDSRWVAGSYNEQFF
TGCGCCAGCAGTGACTCTAGGTGGGTAGCGGGCTCCTACAATGAGCAGTTCTTC
>TRBV15|TRBJ1-4|once|-
CATSRDRGQNEKLFF
TGTGCCACCAGCAGAGACAGGGGCCAGAATGAAAAACTGTTTTTT
>TRBV7-9|TRBJ2-3|-|TRBD2
CASSLGGSADTQYF
TGTGCCAGCAGCTTAGGCGGGAGTGCAGATACGCAGTATTTT
>TRBV14|TRBJ1-1|few|-
CASSQDWRPLMNTEAFF
TGTGCCAGCAGCCAAGATTGGAGACCACTAATGAACACTGAAGCTTTCTTT
>TRBV11-3|TRBJ1-5|-|TRBD1
CASSAKDRGPGDQPQHF
TGTGCCAGCAGCGCCAAGGACAGGGGGCCGGGGGATCAGCCCCAGCATTTT
>TRBV6-4|TRBJ2-3|-|TRBD2
CASSVGLAGGPDTQYF
TGTGCCAGCAGCGTTGGACTAGCGGGGGGTCCAGATACGCAGTATTTT
>TRBV19|TRBJ2-3|few|TRBD2
CASSFREVATDTQYF
TGTGCCAGTAGTTTCCGGGAGGTAGCAACGGATACGCAGTATTTT
>TRBV7-2|TRBJ2-1|-|TRBD1
CASSLRQGVNEQFF
TGTGCCAGCAGCTTAAGACAGGGTGTCAATGAGCAGTTCTTC
>TRBV27|TRBJ1-2|-|TRBD1
CASRLDRVSGYTF
TGTGCCAGCAGGCTGGACAGGGTGTCTGGCTACACCTTC
>TRBV11-3|TRBJ2-7|-|TRBD1
CASSPGTGASYEQYF
TGTGCCAGCAGCCCCGGGACAGGGGCTTCCTACGAGCAGTACTTC
>TRBV3-1/TRBV3-2|TRBJ1-2|-|-
CASSQYDNNPGYTF
TGTGCCAGCAGCCAATATGACAATAACCCTGGCTACACCTTC
>TRBV4-1|TRBJ1-1|-|-
CASSHESSMVNTEAFF
TGCGCCAGCAGCCATGAGTCCTCGATGGTGAACACTGAAGCTTTCTTT
>TRBV5-6|TRBJ2-7|few|-
CASRGREIYEQYF
TGTGCCAGCAGGGGACGGGAGATTTACGAGCAGTACTTC
>TRBV4-3|TRBJ1-2|-|TRBD1
CASSHEGALGGYTF
TGCGCCAGCAGCCACGAGGGGGCGTTGGGGGGCTACACCTTC
>TRBV7-2|TRBJ2-1|-|TRBD2
CASSFGTSGGPFTMKQFF
TGTGCCAGCAGCTTCGGGACTAGCGGGGGGCCCTTTACAATGAAGCAGTTCTTC
>TRBV28|TRBJ1-3|-|TRBD1
CASSPPRTGTSGNTIYF
TGTGCCAGCAGTCCCCCAAGGACAGGGACCTCTGGAAACACCATATATTTT
>TRBV19|TRBJ2-7|-|TRBD1
CASSTRKGQHYEQYF
TGTGCCAGTAGTACAAGAAAGGGACAGCACTACGAGCAGTACTTC
>TRBV24-1|TRBJ2-1|-|TRBD1
CATSDPRTGDNEQFF
TGTGCCACCAGTGATCCGAGGACAGGGGACAATGAGCAGTTCTTC
>TRBV15|TRBJ1-2|-|-
CATSRDLAESYGYTF
TGTGCCACCAGCAGAGATCTCGCTGAGTCTTATGGCTACACCTTC
>TRBV21-1|TRBJ2-3|-|-
CASSSRTSGRQSTDTQYF
TGTGCCAGCAGTTCCCGGACTAGCGGGAGACAGAGCACAGATACGCAGTATTTT